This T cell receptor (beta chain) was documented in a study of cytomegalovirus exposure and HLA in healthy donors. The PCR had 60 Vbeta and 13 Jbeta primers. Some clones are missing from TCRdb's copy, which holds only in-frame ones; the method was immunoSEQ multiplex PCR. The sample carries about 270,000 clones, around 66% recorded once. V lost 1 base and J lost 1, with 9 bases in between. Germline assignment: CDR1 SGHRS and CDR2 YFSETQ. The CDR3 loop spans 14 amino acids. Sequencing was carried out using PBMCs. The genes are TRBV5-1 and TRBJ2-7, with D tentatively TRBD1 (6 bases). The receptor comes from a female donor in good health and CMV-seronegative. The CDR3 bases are TGCGCCAGCAGCTTGCGGACAGAGTCCTACGAGCAGTACTTC. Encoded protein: CASSLRTESYEQYF.